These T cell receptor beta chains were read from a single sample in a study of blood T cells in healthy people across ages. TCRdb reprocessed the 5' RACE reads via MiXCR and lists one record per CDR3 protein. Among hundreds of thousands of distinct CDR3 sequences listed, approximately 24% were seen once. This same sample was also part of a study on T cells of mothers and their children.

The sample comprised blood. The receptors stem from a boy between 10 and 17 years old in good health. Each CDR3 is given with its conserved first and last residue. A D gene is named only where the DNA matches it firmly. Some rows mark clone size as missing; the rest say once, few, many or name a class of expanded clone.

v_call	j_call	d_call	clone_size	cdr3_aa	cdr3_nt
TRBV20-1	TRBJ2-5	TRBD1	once	CRADRGETQYF	TGCAGGGCGGACAGGGGAGAGACCCAGTACTTC
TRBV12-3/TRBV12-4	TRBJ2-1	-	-	CASKTRDKSYVEQFF	TGTGCCAGCAAGACTCGGGACAAATCTTATGTTGAGCAGTTCTTC
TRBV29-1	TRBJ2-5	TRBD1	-	CSVGQGAWETQYF	TGCAGCGTTGGACAGGGGGCGTGGGAGACCCAGTACTTC
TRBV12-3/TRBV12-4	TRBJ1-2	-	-	CASTGTSFYGYTF	TGTGCCAGCACCGGGACCTCTTTCTACGGCTACACCTTC
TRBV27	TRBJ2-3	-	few	CASSLNYPDTQYF	TGTGCCAGCAGCCTCAATTATCCGGATACGCAGTATTTT
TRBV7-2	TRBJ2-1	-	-	CASRPGGRMTEQFF	TGTGCCAGCAGACCTGGGGGGAGGATGACTGAGCAGTTCTTC
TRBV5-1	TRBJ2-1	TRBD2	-	CASSLGLAVSNEQFF	TGCGCCAGCAGCTTGGGACTAGCGGTCTCCAATGAGCAGTTCTTC
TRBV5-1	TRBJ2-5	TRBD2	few	CASSRRGLAGVTQYF	TGCGCCAGCAGCCGGCGGGGACTAGCGGGGGTTACCCAGTACTTC
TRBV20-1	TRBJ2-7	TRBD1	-	CSAPSNRGYYEQYF	TGCAGTGCCCCTTCTAACAGGGGATACTACGAGCAGTACTTC
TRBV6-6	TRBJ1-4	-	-	CASSYSKGGINEKLFF	TGTGCCAGCAGTTACTCGAAGGGCGGAATAAATGAAAAACTGTTTTTT
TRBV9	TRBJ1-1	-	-	CASSYKGEADTEAFF	TGTGCCAGCAGCTATAAAGGGGAGGCGGACACTGAAGCTTTCTTT
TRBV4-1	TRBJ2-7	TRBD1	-	CASSQDWGQGGYEQYF	TGCGCCAGCAGCCAAGATTGGGGACAGGGAGGTTACGAGCAGTACTTC
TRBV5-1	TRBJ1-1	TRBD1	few	CASSPRTGLSTEAFF	TGCGCCAGCAGCCCGCGGACAGGCCTTTCGACTGAAGCTTTCTTT
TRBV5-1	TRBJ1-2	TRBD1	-	CASSSGDSKGDGYTF	TGCGCCAGCAGCTCGGGGGACAGCAAAGGGGATGGCTACACCTTC
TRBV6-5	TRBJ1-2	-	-	CASSNPGTLAPRGYTF	TGTGCCAGCAGTAACCCCGGGACCCTGGCCCCTAGGGGCTACACCTTC
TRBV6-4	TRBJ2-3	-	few	CASSDHQGSTDTQYF	TGTGCCAGCAGTGACCATCAGGGAAGCACAGATACGCAGTATTTT
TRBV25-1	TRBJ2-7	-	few	CASSGGGHLSYEQYF	TGTGCCAGCAGTGGGGGGGGACACCTCTCCTACGAGCAGTACTTC
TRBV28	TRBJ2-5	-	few	CASSPGQAWEGQYF	TGTGCCAGCAGTCCCGGACAGGCCTGGGAGGGCCAGTACTTC
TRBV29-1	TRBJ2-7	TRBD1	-	CSPPARDRNEQYF	TGCAGCCCCCCAGCCAGGGACAGAAACGAGCAGTACTTC
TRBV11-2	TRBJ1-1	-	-	CASRDWKNTEAFF	TGTGCCAGCAGGGATTGGAAGAACACTGAAGCTTTCTTT
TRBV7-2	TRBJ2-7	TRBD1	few	CASSFGQGASSYEQYF	TGTGCCAGCAGCTTCGGGCAGGGGGCAAGCTCCTACGAGCAGTACTTC
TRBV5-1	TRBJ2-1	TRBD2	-	CASSLAGAGAGSEQFF	TGCGCCAGCAGCTTGGCCGGAGCGGGGGCTGGGAGTGAGCAGTTCTTC
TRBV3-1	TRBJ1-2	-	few	CASSQEVEYGYTF	TGTGCCAGCAGCCAAGAGGTGGAATATGGCTACACCTTC
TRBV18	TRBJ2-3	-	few	CASSRAASTDTQYF	TGTGCCAGCTCCCGTGCCGCTAGCACAGATACGCAGTATTTT
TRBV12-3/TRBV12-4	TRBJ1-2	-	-	CASSLNRQGGYTF	TGTGCCAGCAGTTTAAATCGGCAGGGTGGCTACACCTTC
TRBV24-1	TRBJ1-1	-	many	CATSEGPSNTEAFF	TGTGCCACCAGTGAGGGACCCTCGAACACTGAAGCTTTCTTT
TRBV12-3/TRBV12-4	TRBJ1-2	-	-	CASSPGHESYGYTF	TGTGCCAGCAGCCCGGGACATGAAAGCTATGGCTACACCTTC
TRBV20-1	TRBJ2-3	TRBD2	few	CSAPAGGPGDTQYF	TGCAGTGCTCCAGCGGGGGGGCCGGGAGATACGCAGTATTTT
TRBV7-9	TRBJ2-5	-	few	CASSQGTAGETQYF	TGTGCCAGCAGCCAAGGGACGGCGGGAGAGACCCAGTACTTC
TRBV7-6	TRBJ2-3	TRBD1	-	CASSLPYRGQGDTQYF	TGTGCCAGCAGCTTACCGTATAGGGGGCAAGGAGATACGCAGTATTTT
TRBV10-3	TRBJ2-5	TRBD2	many	CASSSGTSQETQYF	TGTGCCTCCTCTAGCGGAACATCCCAAGAGACCCAGTACTTC
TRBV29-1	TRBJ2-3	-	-	CSVNEGVTDTQYF	TGCAGCGTCAACGAGGGGGTAACAGATACGCAGTATTTT
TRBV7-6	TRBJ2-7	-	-	CASSPSTTSNYEQYF	TGTGCCAGCAGTCCGAGCACCACTAGCAACTACGAGCAGTACTTC
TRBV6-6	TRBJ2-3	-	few	CASSPLVAGTDTQYF	TGTGCCAGCAGTCCTCTTGTAGCGGGCACAGATACGCAGTATTTT
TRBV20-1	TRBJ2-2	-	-	CSARGWGGNTGELFF	TGCAGTGCTAGAGGATGGGGCGGGAACACCGGGGAGCTGTTTTTT
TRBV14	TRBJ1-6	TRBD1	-	CASSQGTQQGIGSPLHF	TGTGCCAGCAGCCAAGGAACCCAACAGGGGATAGGTTCACCCCTCCACTTT
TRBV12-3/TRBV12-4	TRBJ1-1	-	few	CASRIGVWAFF	TGTGCCAGCAGGATTGGTGTGTGGGCTTTCTTT
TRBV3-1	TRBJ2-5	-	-	CASSLLDTFQETQYF	TGTGCCAGCAGCCTTCTGGATACCTTTCAAGAGACCCAGTACTTC
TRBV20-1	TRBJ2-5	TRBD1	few	CSAPGQGSQETQYF	TGCAGTGCTCCGGGACAGGGGAGCCAAGAGACCCAGTACTTC
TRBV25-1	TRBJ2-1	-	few	CASSSWTSKLRGQFF	TGTGCCAGCAGTAGTTGGACATCCAAACTCAGGGGGCAGTTCTTC
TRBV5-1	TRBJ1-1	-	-	CASSYGPDSFFSEAFF	TGCGCCAGCAGCTACGGCCCGGACAGTTTCTTCTCTGAAGCTTTCTTT
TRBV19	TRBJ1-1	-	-	CASSMSVNTETFF	TGTGCCAGTAGTATGAGTGTGAACACTGAAACTTTCTTT